This T cell receptor (beta chain) was captured in a study of T cells in localized non-small cell lung cancer. Sequenced by immunoSEQ multiplex PCR; TCRdb stores in-frame clones only, minus some. The data contain roughly 2,600 clones, 20% to 25% of them singletons. This clone was recorded a few times. Per the germline V gene, CDR1 is SGHNT and CDR2 is YENEEA. The CDR3 length is 15 residues. The V and J ends lost 0 bases and 2 bases respectively, with 10 bases between them. The specimen comprised normal lung tissue next to the tumor, sampled before any cancer treatment. The clonotype was recovered from a man aged 35 to 70 with stage II squamous cell lung carcinoma. The V call is TRBV11-3, the J call TRBJ1-2; unclear D gene. The CDR3 DNA reads as TGTGCCAGCAGCTTAGATTTTGAAGCGAACTATGGCTACACCTTC. Its translation: CASSLDFEANYGYTF.